This T cell receptor (beta chain) was sequenced during a study of T cell responses to AZD1222 COVID-19 vaccine. Sequenced by immunoSEQ multiplex PCR; TCRdb stores in-frame clones only, minus some. Among approximately 130,000 clones listed, roughly 93% were seen once. The count of this clone is one. What it binds is not known. General study results and limits: Clonal diversity was possibly underestimated, and the donors were mostly white British, with more females.

The source material was peripheral blood, sampled on day 0 of AZD1222 vaccination. This sequence originates from an adult in good health.

The CDR3 loop reads CASSLGNEQYF. The CDR3 region has the DNA TGTGCCAGCAGCTTAGGTAACGAGCAGTACTTC. This chain uses TRBV13 with TRBJ2-7; D call uncertain. CDR3 size: 11 residues. V lost 0 bases to trimming and J lost 5 bases, with 2 bases between them. Germline V lookup: CDR1 PRHDT, CDR2 FYEKMQ (reference sequence).